The clone carrying this T cell receptor (beta chain) was detected only a few times. Under the authors' procedure: Amplifying reference gene primers gave estimates of nucleated cell counts. The assay was immunoSEQ multiplex PCR, and TCRdb's table has in-frame clones only and misses some. That table gives V, J and clone size, and the DNA gave D and trimming. The sample consists of approximately 250,000 clones, roughly 84% of them appearing once. The CDR3 is made up of 17 amino acids. CDR1 is SGHRS and CDR2 is YFSETQ in the germline V gene. Trimming at V came to 3 bases and at J to 2 bases, leaving 4 bases not matched to a gene. These data belong to a study of blood T cell repertoires in COVID-19. Study summary: COVID-19 samples collected from the United States, Italy and Spain covered acute and convalescent phases.

The rearrangement uses TRBV5-1 and TRBJ2-6, with 11 bases that match TRBD1. This TCR was sampled from a woman between 40 and 50 years old who had recovered from COVID-19. Sequenced: peripheral blood. The CDR3 spells CASSSGQGVAGANVLTF. The DNA for the CDR3 is TGCGCCAGCAGCTCGGGACAGGGGGTAGCTGGGGCCAACGTCCTGACTTTC.